Listed below are T cell receptor beta chains from one sample, sequenced in a study of shared T cell receptors in the human thymus. The method was immunoSEQ multiplex PCR; TCRdb's version includes in-frame clones alone and lacks a portion of them. The sample gives hundreds of thousands of clones, about 84% of which show up once; around 0.012% is in the top ten. This sample was shared with a second study, whose subject was human thymus T cells.

The material sequenced was thymocytes. The source of these receptors is a boy younger than two with a congenital heart defect. Both conserved end residues are part of each CDR3. The order of the fields is V gene, clone size, J gene, D gene, CDR3 DNA, CDR3 protein. The D gene is left open where the match is weak. The listing skips clone size in some rows; elsewhere it reads once, few, many or a size class.

>TRBV27|.|TRBJ1-1|.
TGTGCCAGCAGTCCCCGACGGGTGAACACTGAAGCTTTCTTT
CASSPRRVNTEAFF
>TRBV7-8|once|TRBJ2-1|TRBD2
TGTGCCAGCAGCTTTGGCGGGAGGCTGGGGTACAATGAGCAGTTCTTC
CASSFGGRLGYNEQFF
>TRBV28|.|TRBJ1-1|TRBD1
TGTGCCAGCAGCCCATACCGGGACAGGGGGAACACTGAAGCTTTCTTT
CASSPYRDRGNTEAFF
>TRBV12-5|.|TRBJ2-6|.
TGTGCTAGTGGCCCCCTCTCTGGGGCCAACGTCCTGACTTTC
CASGPLSGANVLTF
>TRBV29-1|.|TRBJ1-2|TRBD1
TGCAGCGGACGACAGGGGCATGGCTACACCTTC
CSGRQGHGYTF
>TRBV4-1|.|TRBJ2-1|TRBD2
TGCGCCAGCAGCCAAGATAAACTAGCGGGTTCCAATGAGCAGTTCTTC
CASSQDKLAGSNEQFF
>TRBV2|once|TRBJ2-7|.
TGTGCCAGCAGTGAACGAGCCGGGACTCCGACCGAGCAGTACTTC
CASSERAGTPTEQYF
>TRBV30|.|TRBJ1-2|.
TGTGCCCGGAGGGGAGGGAAGGGTGGCTACACCTTC
CARRGGKGGYTF
>TRBV30|once|TRBJ2-5|TRBD1
TGTGCCTGGAGTCTCGACAGGGTTGGTCAGGAGACCCAGTACTTC
CAWSLDRVGQETQYF
>TRBV19|.|TRBJ1-5|.
TGTGCCAGTAGTATATTCCCCCACCCCGGGGAGCCCCAGCATTTT
CASSIFPHPGEPQHF
>TRBV25-1|once|TRBJ2-5|TRBD2
TGTGCCAGCAGTGACCCTAGCGGTGACCAAGAGACCCAGTACTTC
CASSDPSGDQETQYF
>TRBV19|.|TRBJ1-5|TRBD1
TGTGCCAGTAGTATCGTGGACAGGGGTGGTCAGCCCCAGCATTTT
CASSIVDRGGQPQHF
>TRBV6-5|.|TRBJ2-5|TRBD2
TGTGCCAGCAGGCCGACTAGCGGGAGGTCGGAGACCCAGTACTTC
CASRPTSGRSETQYF
>TRBV27|.|TRBJ2-1|TRBD2
TGTGCCAGCACCCAGGGGACTAGCGGTCACAATGAGCAGTTCTTC
CASTQGTSGHNEQFF
>TRBV2|.|TRBJ2-7|TRBD2
TGTGCCAGCAGTGATCTAGTCAGGGCAAAGGCTAGCGGGAACTACGAGCAGTACTTC
CASSDLVRAKASGNYEQYF
>TRBV10-1|once|TRBJ1-3|TRBD1
TGCGCCGGCCCAGACAGGGACTCTGGAAACACCATATATTTT
CAGPDRDSGNTIYF
>TRBV2|.|TRBJ2-3|TRBD2
TGTGCCAGCAGTCGATGGCGGGAGGGTGGAGATACGCAGTATTTT
CASSRWREGGDTQYF
>TRBV4-2|.|TRBJ2-7|.
TGTGCCAGCAGCCAAGGCGGGCCCTCCTACGAGCAGTACTTC
CASSQGGPSYEQYF
>TRBV28|.|TRBJ2-5|TRBD2
TGTGCCAGCAGTCACCTAGCGGGGGGATCGGAGACCCAGTACTTC
CASSHLAGGSETQYF
>TRBV18|.|TRBJ2-7|.
TGTGCCAGCTCACCACCCCAGGCAGGGGTTAGGTACGAGCAGTACTTC
CASSPPQAGVRYEQYF
>TRBV12-5|.|TRBJ2-5|.
TGTGCTAGTGCCCTAACCTACCCGGGGAGTCAAGAGACCCAGTACTTC
CASALTYPGSQETQYF
>TRBV9|.|TRBJ1-2|.
TGTGCCAGCAGCGTAGTTACCCCGAGACCTGGGGCTGACTATGGCTACACCTTC
CASSVVTPRPGADYGYTF
>TRBV29-1|.|TRBJ2-1|TRBD2
TGCAGCGTCTTGAGCGGGAGCGGAGAGCAGTTCTTC
CSVLSGSGEQFF
>TRBV7-2|.|TRBJ2-6|.
TGTGCCAGCAGCTTAGGTAGAGGGGGCTCTGGGGCCAACGTCCTGACTTTC
CASSLGRGGSGANVLTF
>TRBV6-5|.|TRBJ2-7|TRBD1
TGTGCCACAGTCGGGACAGCTTACGAGCAGTACTTC
CATVGTAYEQYF
>TRBV15|.|TRBJ1-5|.
TGTGCCACCAGCAGAACCCGTTACGAGAGCAATCAGCCCCAGCATTTT
CATSRTRYESNQPQHF
>TRBV28|once|TRBJ2-5|.
TGTGCCAGCAGTTTCCGGACACCCCTCCAAGAGACCCAGTACTTC
CASSFRTPLQETQYF
>TRBV10-3|few|TRBJ2-7|TRBD2
TGTGCCACCGGACTAGGGTCCTACGAGCAGTACTTC
CATGLGSYEQYF
>TRBV11-2|few|TRBJ2-3|.
TGTGCCAGCACACTCCGGGGCACAGATACGCAGTATTTT
CASTLRGTDTQYF
>TRBV27|.|TRBJ1-3|.
TGTGCCAGCAGAGGCGCCCGTGGGGGGGCTGGAAACACCATATATTTT
CASRGARGGAGNTIYF
>TRBV10-1|.|TRBJ2-3|TRBD2
TGCGCCAGCAGAAGAGCGGGAGTGACAGATACGCAGTATTTT
CASRRAGVTDTQYF
>TRBV6-6|.|TRBJ1-5|TRBD1
TGTGCCACGGGGACAGGCGAGGGCAATCAGCCCCAGCATTTT
CATGTGEGNQPQHF
>TRBV28|.|TRBJ2-7|.
TGTGCCAGCATGGAGGGTGACGAGCAGTACTTC
CASMEGDEQYF
>TRBV14|.|TRBJ1-5|.
TGTGCCAGCAGCCAGGGAGGGAGCAATCAGCCCCAGCATTTT
CASSQGGSNQPQHF
>TRBV7-3|few|TRBJ2-7|.
TGTGCCAGCAGCTTAATGGCAGAGGAGATGGAGCAGTACTTC
CASSLMAEEMEQYF
>TRBV5-8|.|TRBJ2-5|.
TGTGCCAGCAGCTTGGTAGCTAGCCCAGAAGAGACCCAGTACTTC
CASSLVASPEETQYF
>TRBV5-6|.|TRBJ2-5|.
TGTGCCAGCAGGGCGCGCGGGCGAGGGTTTAGAGAGACCCAGTACTTC
CASRARGRGFRETQYF
>TRBV27|.|TRBJ2-5|.
TGTGCCAGCAGTCCGTCGGTGCCACCCCAAGAGACCCAGTACTTC
CASSPSVPPQETQYF
>TRBV6-1|.|TRBJ1-5|.
TGTGCCAGCAGGATTAACAGGGGCAATCAGCCCCAGCATTTT
CASRINRGNQPQHF
>TRBV28|.|TRBJ1-2|.
TGTGCCAGCAGTTTACGGGGCTATGGCTACACCTTC
CASSLRGYGYTF
>TRBV5-1|once|TRBJ2-1|.
TGCGCCAGCAGTCTTGATTACCCCGGCGGAGAGCAGTTCTTC
CASSLDYPGGEQFF
>TRBV27|.|TRBJ2-7|.
TGTGCCAGCAGTTTTTCGACTAGAGCCTACGAGCAGTACTTC
CASSFSTRAYEQYF
>TRBV14|.|TRBJ2-7|.
TGTGCCAGCAGCCCCCCCCCGGGGTACGAGCAGTACTTC
CASSPPPGYEQYF
>TRBV28|few|TRBJ2-7|.
TGTGCCAGCAGTTTCACTACGGGAAGCTCCTACGAGCAGTACTTC
CASSFTTGSSYEQYF
>TRBV27|.|TRBJ2-3|TRBD2
TGTGCCAGCAGATCATTGGGACTAGCAGATACGCAGTATTTT
CASRSLGLADTQYF
>TRBV27|.|TRBJ2-7|TRBD2
TGTGCCAGCGGCCTCCATAGGGGCGGGAGGGGGTACGAGCAGTACTTC
CASGLHRGGRGYEQYF
>TRBV29-1|.|TRBJ2-3|.
TGCAGCGTTGACACCCGCTTGATCGGAGCGGATTCCACAGATACGCAGTATTTT
CSVDTRLIGADSTDTQYF
>TRBV25-1|.|TRBJ1-1|.
TGTGCCAGCATGGGCAGGCGGAACACTGAAGCTTTCTTT
CASMGRRNTEAFF
>TRBV7-9|.|TRBJ1-1|TRBD1
TGTGCCAGCAGCTCGGGACAGGAACAGAACACTGAAGCTTTCTTT
CASSSGQEQNTEAFF
>TRBV5-6|.|TRBJ2-2|.
TGTGCCAGCAGCTTTCCTGGCGCGGGGGGGGAGCTGTTTTTT
CASSFPGAGGELFF
>TRBV5-3|once|TRBJ1-3|.
TGTGCCAGAAGCTTTCCGACAGCTAGCTCTGGAAACACCATATATTTT
CARSFPTASSGNTIYF
>TRBV9|.|TRBJ2-3|.
TGTGCCAGCGCAGGCACAGATACGCAGTATTTT
CASAGTDTQYF
>TRBV5-4|once|TRBJ2-1|TRBD2
TGTGCCAGCAGCCATCAGGGACTAGCGGGAGAGAGATTGAATGAGCAGTTCTTC
CASSHQGLAGERLNEQFF
>TRBV4-1|.|TRBJ2-2|.
TGCGCCAGCAGCCAAGGTCTGGCTTGCACCGGGGAGCTGTTTTTT
CASSQGLACTGELFF
>TRBV7-9|.|TRBJ2-7|.
TGTGCCAGCAGCTCCGACACTAGTTCCCAGTACTTC
CASSSDTSSQYF
>TRBV7-2|.|TRBJ2-5|TRBD1
TGTGCCAGCAGCCCCCCCGGCCGAAGGGACAGGGAAGAGACCCAGTACTTC
CASSPPGRRDREETQYF
>TRBV29-1|.|TRBJ2-7|.
TGCAGCGTTGAAGTGGGAGTGAACGAGCAGTACTTC
CSVEVGVNEQYF
>TRBV5-1|.|TRBJ1-4|TRBD1
TGCGCCAGCAGCTGGGGATCACAGGGGGCAAAGGAAAAACTGTTTTTT
CASSWGSQGAKEKLFF
>TRBV19|.|TRBJ1-5|.
TGTGCCAGTAGGGGAGCGGTCCGGACGGGGAATCAGCCCCAGCATTTT
CASRGAVRTGNQPQHF